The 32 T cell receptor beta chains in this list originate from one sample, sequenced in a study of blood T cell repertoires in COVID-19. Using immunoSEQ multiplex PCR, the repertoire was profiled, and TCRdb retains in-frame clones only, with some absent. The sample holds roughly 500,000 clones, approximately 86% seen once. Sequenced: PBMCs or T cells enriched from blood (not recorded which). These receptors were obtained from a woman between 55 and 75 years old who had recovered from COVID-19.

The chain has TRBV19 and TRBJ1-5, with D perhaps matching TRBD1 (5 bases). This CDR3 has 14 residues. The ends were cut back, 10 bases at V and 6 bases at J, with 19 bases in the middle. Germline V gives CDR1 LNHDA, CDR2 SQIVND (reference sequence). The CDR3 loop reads CATWGQGGGQPQHF. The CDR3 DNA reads TGTGCCACCTGGGGTCAGGGAGGAGGTCAGCCCCAGCATTTT. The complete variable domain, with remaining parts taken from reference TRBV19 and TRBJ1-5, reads DGGITQSPKYLFRKEGQNVTLSCEQNLNHDAMYWYRQDPGQGLRLIYYSQIVNDFQKGDIAEGYSVSREKKESFPLTVTSAQKNPTAFYLCATWGQGGGQPQHFGDGTRLSIL.

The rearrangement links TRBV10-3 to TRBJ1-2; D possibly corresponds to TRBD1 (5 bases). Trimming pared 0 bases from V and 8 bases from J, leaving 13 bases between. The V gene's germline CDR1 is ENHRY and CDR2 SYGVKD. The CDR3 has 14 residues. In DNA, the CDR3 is TGTGCCATCAGTGAGTCATCCAGGGAGGGCGGCTACACCTTC. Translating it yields CAISESSREGGYTF.

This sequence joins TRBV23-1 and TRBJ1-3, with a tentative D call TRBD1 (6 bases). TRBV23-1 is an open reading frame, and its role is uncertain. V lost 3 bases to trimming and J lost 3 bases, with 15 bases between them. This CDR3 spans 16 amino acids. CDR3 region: CASSQPGQFGGNTIYF. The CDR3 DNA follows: TGCGCCAGCAGTCAGCCCGGACAGTTTGGTGGAAACACCATATATTTT.

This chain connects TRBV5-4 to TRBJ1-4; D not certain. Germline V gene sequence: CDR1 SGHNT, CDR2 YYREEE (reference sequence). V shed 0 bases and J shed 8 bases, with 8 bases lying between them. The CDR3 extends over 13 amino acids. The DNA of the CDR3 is TGTGCCAGCAGCTTGGCGGGTGGGGAAAAACTGTTTTTT. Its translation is CASSLAGGEKLFF.

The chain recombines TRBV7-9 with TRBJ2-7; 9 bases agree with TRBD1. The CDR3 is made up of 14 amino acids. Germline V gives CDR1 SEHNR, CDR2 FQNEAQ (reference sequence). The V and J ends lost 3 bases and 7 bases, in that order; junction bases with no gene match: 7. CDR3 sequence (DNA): TGTGCCAGCAGCTTGCGTTTGACAGGGGGAGAGCAGTACGTC. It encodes CASSLRLTGGEQYV.

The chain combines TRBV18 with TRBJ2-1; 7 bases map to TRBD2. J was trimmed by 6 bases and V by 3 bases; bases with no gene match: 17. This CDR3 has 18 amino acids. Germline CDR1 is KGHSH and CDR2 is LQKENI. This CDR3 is CASSPSQLGLDPTNEQFF. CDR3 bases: TGTGCCAGCTCACCCTCGCAACTAGGACTAGATCCCACCAATGAGCAGTTCTTC.

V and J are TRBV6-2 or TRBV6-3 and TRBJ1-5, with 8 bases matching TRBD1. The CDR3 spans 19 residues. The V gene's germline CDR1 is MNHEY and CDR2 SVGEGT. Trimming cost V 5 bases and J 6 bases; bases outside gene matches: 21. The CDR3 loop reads CASSHKQGEGTWRSQPQHF. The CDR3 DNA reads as TGTGCCAGCAGTCACAAACAGGGGGAAGGAACTTGGCGGAGTCAGCCCCAGCATTTT.

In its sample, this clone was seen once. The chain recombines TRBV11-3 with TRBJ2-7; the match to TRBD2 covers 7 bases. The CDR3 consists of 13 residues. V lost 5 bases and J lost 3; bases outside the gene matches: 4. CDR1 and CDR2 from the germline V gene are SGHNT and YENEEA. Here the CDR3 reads CASSRGTIYEQYF. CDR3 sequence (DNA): TGTGCCAGCAGCCGTGGGACTATCTACGAGCAGTACTTC.

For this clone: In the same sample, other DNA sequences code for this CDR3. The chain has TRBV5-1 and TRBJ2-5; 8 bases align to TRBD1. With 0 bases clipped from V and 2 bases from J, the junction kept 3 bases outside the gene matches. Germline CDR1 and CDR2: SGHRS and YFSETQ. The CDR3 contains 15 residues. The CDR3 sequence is CASSLGGTGQETQYF. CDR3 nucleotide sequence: TGCGCCAGCAGCTTGGGGGGGACAGGACAAGAGACCCAGTACTTC.

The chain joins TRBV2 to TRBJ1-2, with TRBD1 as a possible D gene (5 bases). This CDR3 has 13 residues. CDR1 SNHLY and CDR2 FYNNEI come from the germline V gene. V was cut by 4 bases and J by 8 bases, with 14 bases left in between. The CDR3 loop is CASSVKGSEGYTF. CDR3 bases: TGTGCCAGCAGTGTGAAGGGGTCAGAAGGCTACACCTTC.

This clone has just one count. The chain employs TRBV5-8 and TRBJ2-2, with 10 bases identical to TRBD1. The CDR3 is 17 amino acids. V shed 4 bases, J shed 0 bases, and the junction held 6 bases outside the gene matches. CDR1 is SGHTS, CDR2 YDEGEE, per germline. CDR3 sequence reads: CASSPGTGAANTGELFF. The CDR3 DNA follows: TGTGCCAGCAGCCCCGGGACAGGGGCTGCGAACACCGGGGAGCTGTTTTTT.

This CDR3 is CASSIGAEKLFF. For the CDR3, the DNA is TGTGCCAGTAGTATTGGGGCGGAAAAACTGTTTTTT. The V and J genes are TRBV19 and TRBJ1-4, with D maybe TRBD1 (5 bases). Germline lookup yields CDR1 LNHDA and CDR2 SQIVND (reference sequence). V gave up 3 bases and J gave up 8 bases, with 7 bases separating them. The CDR3 is 12 residues long.

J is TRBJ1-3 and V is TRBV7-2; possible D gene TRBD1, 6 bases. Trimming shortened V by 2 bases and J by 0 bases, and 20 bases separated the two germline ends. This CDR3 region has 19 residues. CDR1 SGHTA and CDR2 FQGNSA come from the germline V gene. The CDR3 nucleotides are TGTGCCAGCAGCTTAAGGGGCCACAGGGCCGGTTTCTCTGGAAACACCATATATTTT. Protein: CASSLRGHRAGFSGNTIYF.

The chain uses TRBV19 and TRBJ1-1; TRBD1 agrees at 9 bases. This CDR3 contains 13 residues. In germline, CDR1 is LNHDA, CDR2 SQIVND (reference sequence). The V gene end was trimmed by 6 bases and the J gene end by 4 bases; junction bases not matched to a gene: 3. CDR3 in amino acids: CASRGTGITEAFF. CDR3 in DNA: TGTGCCAGTAGGGGGACAGGGATCACTGAAGCTTTCTTT.

This chain's CDR3 is CAISGGSEYTEAFF. The CDR3 DNA is TGTGCCATCAGCGGGGGATCGGAGTACACTGAAGCTTTCTTT. The chain combines TRBV10-3 with TRBJ1-1; perhaps TRBD1 as D (5 bases). V lost 6 bases to trimming and J lost 3 bases, with 14 bases between them. The CDR3 runs 14 residues. CDR1 is ENHRY and CDR2 is SYGVKD in the germline V gene.

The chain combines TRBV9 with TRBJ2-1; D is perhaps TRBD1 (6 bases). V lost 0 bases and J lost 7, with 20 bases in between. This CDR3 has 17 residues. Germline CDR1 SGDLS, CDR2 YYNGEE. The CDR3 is CASSVAGAGTHRNEQFF. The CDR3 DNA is TGTGCCAGCAGCGTAGCAGGGGCCGGGACACATCGGAATGAGCAGTTCTTC.

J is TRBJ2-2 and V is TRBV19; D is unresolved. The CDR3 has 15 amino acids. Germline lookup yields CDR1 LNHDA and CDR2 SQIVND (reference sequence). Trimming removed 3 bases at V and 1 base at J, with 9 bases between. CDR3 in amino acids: CASSILAVNTGELFF. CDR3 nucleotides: TGTGCCAGTAGTATCCTTGCGGTGAACACCGGGGAGCTGTTTTTT.

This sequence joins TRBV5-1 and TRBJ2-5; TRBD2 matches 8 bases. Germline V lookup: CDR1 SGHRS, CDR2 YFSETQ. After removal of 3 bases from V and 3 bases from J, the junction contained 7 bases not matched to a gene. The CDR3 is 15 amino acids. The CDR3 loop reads CASSSRGGVEETQYF. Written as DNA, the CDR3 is TGCGCCAGCAGCTCTCGGGGGGGCGTTGAAGAGACCCAGTACTTC.

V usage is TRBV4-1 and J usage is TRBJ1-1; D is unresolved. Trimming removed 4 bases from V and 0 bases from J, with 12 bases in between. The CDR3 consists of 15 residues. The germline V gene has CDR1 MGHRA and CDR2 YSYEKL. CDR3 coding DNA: TGCGCCAGCAGCCCTATTGCGGGAATGAACACTGAAGCTTTCTTT. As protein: CASSPIAGMNTEAFF.

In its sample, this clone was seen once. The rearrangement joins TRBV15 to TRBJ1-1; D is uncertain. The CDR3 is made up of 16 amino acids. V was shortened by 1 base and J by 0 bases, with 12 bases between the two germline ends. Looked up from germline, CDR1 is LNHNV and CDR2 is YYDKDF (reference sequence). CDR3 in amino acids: CATSRGGRMMNTEAFF. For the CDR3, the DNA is TGTGCCACCAGCAGAGGAGGCCGGATGATGAACACTGAAGCTTTCTTT.

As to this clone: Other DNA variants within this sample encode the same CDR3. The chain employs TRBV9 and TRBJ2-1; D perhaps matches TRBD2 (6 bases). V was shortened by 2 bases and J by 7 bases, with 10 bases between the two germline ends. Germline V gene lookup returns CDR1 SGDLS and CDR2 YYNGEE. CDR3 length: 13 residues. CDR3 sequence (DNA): TGTGCCAGCAGCGTCGGGACTGATAATGAGCAGTTCTTC. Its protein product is CASSVGTDNEQFF.

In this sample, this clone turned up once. The CDR3 region has the DNA TGTGCCAGCAGAACGGCCCTACGTGGCGGGGAAAGCTACGAGCAGTACTTC. It codes for CASRTALRGGESYEQYF. The V and J genes are TRBV13 and TRBJ2-7; a possible D gene is TRBD2 (6 bases). CDR1 and CDR2 from the germline V gene are PRHDT and FYEKMQ (reference sequence). V lost 6 bases to trimming and J lost 3 bases, with 24 bases between them. This CDR3 has 17 residues.

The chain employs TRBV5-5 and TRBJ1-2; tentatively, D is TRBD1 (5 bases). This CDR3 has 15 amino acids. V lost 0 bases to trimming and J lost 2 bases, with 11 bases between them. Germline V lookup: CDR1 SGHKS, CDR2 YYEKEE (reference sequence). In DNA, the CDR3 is TGTGCCAGCAGCTTGGAGGGCAGGGTGAACTATGGCTACACCTTC. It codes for CASSLEGRVNYGYTF.

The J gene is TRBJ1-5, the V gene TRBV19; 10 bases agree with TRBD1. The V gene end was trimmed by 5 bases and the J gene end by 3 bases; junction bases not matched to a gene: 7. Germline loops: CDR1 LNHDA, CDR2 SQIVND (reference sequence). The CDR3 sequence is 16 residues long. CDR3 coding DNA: TGTGCCAGTAGTCCTCTTGGGACAGGGGCCAATCAGCCCCAGCATTTT. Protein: CASSPLGTGANQPQHF.

The CDR3 bases are TGTGCCAGCAGCCCCGGGAAGGGCTACTCCTACAATGAGCAGTTCTTC. Its protein product is CASSPGKGYSYNEQFF. V and J are TRBV3-1 (or the pseudogene TRBV3-2) and TRBJ2-1; perhaps TRBD2 as D (5 bases). V was cut by 4 bases and J by 0 bases, with 13 bases left in between. Germline CDR1 is LGHDT and CDR2 is YNNKEL (reference sequence). The CDR3 extends over 16 amino acids.

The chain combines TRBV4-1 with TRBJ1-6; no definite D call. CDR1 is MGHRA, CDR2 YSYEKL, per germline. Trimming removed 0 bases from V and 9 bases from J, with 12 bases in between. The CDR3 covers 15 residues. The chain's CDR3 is CASSQDTGRSSPLHF. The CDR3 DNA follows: TGCGCCAGCAGCCAAGATACGGGGAGATCTTCACCCCTCCACTTT.

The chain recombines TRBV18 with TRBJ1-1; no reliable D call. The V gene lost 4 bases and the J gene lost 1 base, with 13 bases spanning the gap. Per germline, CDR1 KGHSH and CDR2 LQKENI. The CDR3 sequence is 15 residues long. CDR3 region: CASSLDLGGNTEAFF. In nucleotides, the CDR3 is TGTGCCAGCTCACTTGACCTCGGAGGGAACACTGAAGCTTTCTTT.

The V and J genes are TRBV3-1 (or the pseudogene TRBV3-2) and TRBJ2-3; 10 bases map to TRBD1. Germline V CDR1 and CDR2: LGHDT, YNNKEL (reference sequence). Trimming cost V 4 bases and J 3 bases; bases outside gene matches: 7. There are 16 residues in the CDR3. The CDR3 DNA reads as TGTGCCAGCAGCCCCCTGACAGGGGGCGAGACAGATACGCAGTATTTT. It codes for CASSPLTGGETDTQYF.

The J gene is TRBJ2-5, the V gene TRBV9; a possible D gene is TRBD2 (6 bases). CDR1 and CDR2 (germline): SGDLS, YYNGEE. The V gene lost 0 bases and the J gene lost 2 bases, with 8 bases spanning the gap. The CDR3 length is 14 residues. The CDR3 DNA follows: TGTGCCAGCAGCGTAGGCGGGATGCAAGAGACCCAGTACTTC. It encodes CASSVGGMQETQYF.

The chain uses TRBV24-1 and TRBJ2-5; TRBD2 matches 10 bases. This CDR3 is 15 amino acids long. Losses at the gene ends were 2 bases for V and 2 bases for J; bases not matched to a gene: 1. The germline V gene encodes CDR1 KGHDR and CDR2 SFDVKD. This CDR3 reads CATSDSGLAQETQYF. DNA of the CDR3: TGTGCCACCAGTGATTCGGGACTAGCGCAAGAGACCCAGTACTTC.

The CDR3 nucleotides are TGCGCCAGCAGTAGAACAGGGGGCCATAACAATGAGCAGTTCTTC. Translating gives CASSRTGGHNNEQFF. The chain is built from TRBV5-1 and TRBJ2-1; 9 nucleotides match TRBD1. Germline V gene lookup returns CDR1 SGHRS and CDR2 YFSETQ. There are 15 residues in the CDR3. Trimming at V came to 5 bases and at J to 5 bases, leaving 8 bases not matched to a gene.

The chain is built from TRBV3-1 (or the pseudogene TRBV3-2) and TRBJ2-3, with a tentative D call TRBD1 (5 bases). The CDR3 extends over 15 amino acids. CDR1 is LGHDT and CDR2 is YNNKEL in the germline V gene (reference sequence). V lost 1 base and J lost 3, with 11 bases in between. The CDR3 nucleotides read TGTGCCAGCAGCCAAGTCAGGGTGGGGACAGATACGCAGTATTTT. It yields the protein CASSQVRVGTDTQYF.